Listed here are 28 T cell receptor beta chains from one sample, sequenced in a study of blood T cell repertoires in COVID-19. Using immunoSEQ multiplex PCR, the repertoire was profiled, and TCRdb retains in-frame clones only, with some absent. The top ten clones hold around 2.1% of a sample with about 100,000 clones, roughly nine tenths of them seen once. Sequencing was done on a sample of peripheral blood. These receptor sequences come from a man aged 50 to 59 with active COVID-19.

The chain employs TRBV19 and TRBJ1-2; D is possibly TRBD1 (5 bases). Looked up from germline, CDR1 is LNHDA and CDR2 is SQIVND (reference sequence). The CDR3 spans 13 residues. Trimming removed 10 bases at V and 4 bases at J, with 16 bases between. The CDR3 nucleotides read TGTGCCACCCGGGGCGGGATTCGCTATGGCTACACCTTC. It encodes CATRGGIRYGYTF.

This rearrangement joins TRBV28 to TRBJ1-3; D is uncertain. CDR1 and CDR2 from the germline V gene are MDHEN and SYDVKM. Between the trimmed V and J ends, which lost 5 bases and 2 bases, there was a span of 10 bases. The length of the CDR3 is 14 residues. The CDR3 is CASSRGGTGNTIYF. As DNA, the CDR3 is TGTGCCAGCAGTCGAGGAGGAACTGGAAACACCATATATTTT. The variable domain in full, completed from reference TRBV28 and TRBJ1-3, reads DVKVTQSSRYLVKRTGEKVFLECVQDMDHENMFWYRQDPGLGLRLIYFSYDVKMKEKGDIPEGYSVSREKKERFSLILESASTNQTSMYLCASSRGGTGNTIYFGEGSWLTVV.

V and J are TRBV3-1 (or the pseudogene TRBV3-2) and TRBJ1-6; D remains ambiguous. Trimming left V 2 bases short and J 5 bases short, with 7 bases between. This CDR3 comprises 14 residues. The V gene's germline CDR1 is LGHDT and CDR2 YNNKEL (reference sequence). The CDR3 DNA reads TGTGCCAGCAGCCAATTTACAGATAATTCACCCCTCCACTTT. Protein sequence: CASSQFTDNSPLHF.

The chain carries TRBV19 and TRBJ1-1; D call uncertain. Trimming pared 7 bases from V and 5 bases from J, leaving 20 bases between. The CDR3 runs 15 residues. Looked up from germline, CDR1 is LNHDA and CDR2 is SQIVND (reference sequence). This CDR3 reads CASTTSWRTGTEAFF. The CDR3 DNA reads TGTGCCAGTACTACCTCTTGGAGGACGGGGACTGAAGCTTTCTTT.

The chain combines TRBV10-3 with TRBJ1-1; 9 bases align to TRBD1. J gave up 6 bases and V 11 bases, and 10 bases lay outside the gene matches. Per the germline V gene, CDR1 is ENHRY and CDR2 is SYGVKD. This CDR3 is 13 amino acids long. The CDR3 DNA follows: TGTGCCTTACGGACAGGGGCTCATTCTGAAGCTTTCTTT. Translation gives CALRTGAHSEAFF.

CDR3 amino acids: CASSEALGTGGWGEQFF. In DNA form, the CDR3 reads TGTGCCAGCAGTGAAGCCTTAGGGACAGGGGGTTGGGGTGAGCAGTTCTTC. V and J are TRBV2 and TRBJ2-1, with 11 bases fitting TRBD1. With V trimmed by 0 bases and J by 9 bases, 10 bases remained unmatched. The length of the CDR3 is 17 residues. The germline gives CDR1 SNHLY, CDR2 FYNNEI.

The chain carries TRBV23-1 and TRBJ2-7; TRBD1 matches at 10 bases. TRBV23-1 is placed among ORFs of uncertain function. This CDR3 is built from 17 residues. The junction had 7 bases not matched to a gene; V was cut back by 0 bases and J by 2 bases. The CDR3 sequence: CASSQSGPGQGPYEQYF. The CDR3 nucleotides are TGCGCCAGCAGTCAATCTGGGCCGGGACAGGGGCCCTACGAGCAGTACTTC.

The rearrangement uses TRBV6-6 and TRBJ1-6; no definite D call. The CDR3 runs 13 residues. Germline-derived CDR1 and CDR2 are MNHNY and SVGAGI (reference sequence). V was trimmed by 2 bases and J by 9 bases, leaving 8 bases between them. The CDR3 DNA follows: TGTGCCAGCAGTTACCCGGAGAGTTCACCCCTCCACTTT. As protein: CASSYPESSPLHF.

The table lists this clone with a count of one. The chain links TRBV3-1 (or the pseudogene TRBV3-2) to TRBJ2-2; TRBD2 matches 7 bases. CDR1 is LGHDT, CDR2 YNNKEL, per germline (reference sequence). The CDR3 loop spans 16 amino acids. The J segment lost 0 bases and the V segment lost 3 bases, leaving 4 bases of the junction unmatched. For the CDR3, the DNA is TGTGCCAGCAGCCAGGGGGGGACCTCGAACACCGGGGAGCTGTTTTTT. Translated: CASSQGGTSNTGELFF.

This chain joins TRBV12-5 and TRBJ2-7; possibly TRBD1 for D (5 bases). Germline CDR1 LGHNT, CDR2 FRNRAP. This CDR3 has 13 residues. The germline V and J ends were trimmed by 1 base and 2 bases, with 6 bases remaining between them. CDR3 sequence: CASGLATAYEQYF. The CDR3 coding sequence is TGTGCTAGTGGTTTGGCGACAGCCTACGAGCAGTACTTC.

CDR3: CASSLIQGYEQYF. The CDR3 DNA reads as TGTGCCAGCAGCTTAATCCAGGGCTACGAGCAGTACTTC. J is TRBJ2-7 and V is TRBV7-9, with D possibly being TRBD1 (5 bases). The V and J ends lost 2 bases and 3 bases respectively, with 8 bases between them. This CDR3 has 13 amino acids. CDR1 is SEHNR and CDR2 is FQNEAQ in the germline V gene (reference sequence).

The count of this clone is one. The V call is TRBV14, the J call TRBJ1-1, with D maybe TRBD1 (5 bases). The CDR3 extends over 16 amino acids. V was shortened by 0 bases and J by 0 bases, with 11 bases between the two germline ends. Germline lookup yields CDR1 SGHDN and CDR2 FVKESK. CDR3 bases: TGTGCCAGCAGCCAAGATCAGGGCCGGGTGAACACTGAAGCTTTCTTT. This encodes CASSQDQGRVNTEAFF.

J is TRBJ2-2 and V is TRBV19; a weak D match, TRBD2 (5 bases). Germline V lookup: CDR1 LNHDA, CDR2 SQIVND (reference sequence). Trimming removed 6 bases from V and 4 bases from J, with 6 bases in between. The CDR3 runs 12 residues. The CDR3 here is CASREVTGELFF. The DNA of the CDR3 is TGTGCCAGTAGGGAGGTCACCGGGGAGCTGTTTTTT.

J is TRBJ1-1 and V is TRBV5-1; 7 bases align to TRBD1. The length of the CDR3 is 13 residues. Losses at the gene ends were 0 bases for V and 7 bases for J; bases not matched to a gene: 3. CDR1 and CDR2 from the germline V gene are SGHRS and YFSETQ. DNA for the CDR3: TGCGCCAGCAGCTTGGAGGGGGCGGGTGAAGCTTTCTTT. Its protein is CASSLEGAGEAFF.

The rearrangement uses TRBV2 and TRBJ2-1; a weak D match, TRBD1 (6 bases). Trimming removed 8 bases from V and 2 bases from J, with 13 bases in between. CDR1 and CDR2 (germline): SNHLY, FYNNEI. The CDR3 contains 14 residues. The CDR3 nucleotides are TGTGCCAGCCGACGGGACATACCCTACAATGAGCAGTTCTTC. Amino acids: CASRRDIPYNEQFF.

Written as DNA, the CDR3 is TGTGCCAGCAGCGGAGGTGAATATAATTCACCCCTCCACTTT. Protein: CASSGGEYNSPLHF. The V call is TRBV5-6, the J call TRBJ1-6; D not resolved. Deletions cut 4 bases from V and 4 bases from J, with 9 bases between. Germline assignment: CDR1 SGHDT and CDR2 YYEEEE. The CDR3 has 14 residues.

The rearrangement uses TRBV2 and TRBJ1-3, with TRBD1 as a possible D gene (5 bases). This CDR3 spans 14 amino acids. V was cut by 6 bases and J by 0 bases, with 9 bases left in between. Per the germline V gene, CDR1 is SNHLY and CDR2 is FYNNEI. This chain's CDR3 is CASSQGGSGNTIYF. DNA of the CDR3: TGTGCCAGCAGCCAGGGAGGCTCTGGAAACACCATATATTTT.

This sequence joins TRBV5-1 and TRBJ2-1; 10 bases align to TRBD2. The germline V gene has CDR1 SGHRS and CDR2 YFSETQ. Unmatched junction bases numbered 3, after V lost 4 bases and J lost 2 bases. This CDR3 comprises 15 residues. CDR3 protein: CASSPLAGAYNEQFF. DNA of the CDR3: TGCGCCAGCAGCCCTCTAGCGGGAGCCTACAATGAGCAGTTCTTC.

The chain employs TRBV2 and TRBJ2-4; 8 bases are shared with TRBD1. CDR1 and CDR2 from the germline V gene are SNHLY and FYNNEI. The V and J ends lost 4 bases and 13 bases, in that order; junction bases with no gene match: 3. The CDR3 length is 11 residues. CDR3 bases: TGTGCCAGCAGTGGAGGGACAGGCCAGTACTTC. Protein product: CASSGGTGQYF.

The chain couples TRBV10-3 to TRBJ1-2, with 7 bases identical to TRBD1. CDR1 is ENHRY, CDR2 SYGVKD, per germline. This CDR3 has 16 residues. J lost 6 bases, V lost 3 bases, and 13 bases had no gene match. This CDR3 is CAISEDLTGVPNGYTF. The CDR3 region has the DNA TGTGCCATCAGTGAAGATCTCACAGGGGTCCCGAATGGCTACACCTTC.

This chain uses TRBV5-8 with TRBJ1-1, with no clear D. The germline gives CDR1 SGHTS, CDR2 YDEGEE. Trimming cost V 1 base and J 4 bases, with 5 bases left between them. CDR3 length equals 12 residues. CDR3 in amino acids: CASSLSSTEAFF. CDR3 DNA sequence: TGTGCCAGCAGCTTGTCGAGCACTGAAGCTTTCTTT. Supplemented by reference TRBV5-8 and TRBJ1-1, the full variable domain reads EAGVTQSPTHLIKTRGQQATLRCSPISGHTSVYWYQQALGLGLQFLLWYDEGEERNRGNFPPRFSGRQFPNYSSELNVNALELEDSALYLCASSLSSTEAFFGQGTRLTVV.

V is TRBV7-3 and J is TRBJ1-4, with D possibly TRBD1 on 6 matching bases. Trimming took 6 bases from V and 10 from J, leaving 12 bases between them. Germline V gene lookup returns CDR1 SGHTA and CDR2 FQGTGA. There are 12 residues in the CDR3. In nucleotides, the CDR3 is TGTGCCAGCAGGAAGAACAGGGTAAAACTGTTTTTT. Its translation is CASRKNRVKLFF.

The chain uses TRBV5-4 and TRBJ2-3; TRBD1 is a possible D gene (5 bases). The germline CDR1 and CDR2 sequences are SGHNT and YYREEE (reference sequence). Trimming cost V 6 bases and J 4 bases, with 21 bases left between them. The CDR3 runs 16 residues. The CDR3 DNA follows: TGTGCCAGCAAACTCCAAGGAGACAGTACCCCAGATACGCAGTATTTT. It translates to CASKLQGDSTPDTQYF.

The V call is TRBV5-8, the J call TRBJ1-2; D is unresolved. This CDR3 is 13 amino acids long. CDR1 SGHTS and CDR2 YDEGEE come from the germline V gene. Deletions cut 1 base from V and 7 bases from J, with 11 bases between. CDR3 sequence: CASSLLAPGGYTF. The CDR3 DNA follows: TGTGCCAGCAGCTTGCTGGCTCCGGGTGGCTACACCTTC. Full variable domain (rest looked up from reference TRBV5-8 and TRBJ1-2): EAGVTQSPTHLIKTRGQQATLRCSPISGHTSVYWYQQALGLGLQFLLWYDEGEERNRGNFPPRFSGRQFPNYSSELNVNALELEDSALYLCASSLLAPGGYTFGSGTRLTVV.

The chain joins TRBV18 to TRBJ1-6, with D unresolved. V was trimmed by 3 bases and J by 1 base, leaving 13 bases between them. Germline V lookup: CDR1 KGHSH, CDR2 LQKENI. CDR3 length: 17 amino acids. The CDR3 sequence is CASSPVPGSSYNSPLHF. For the CDR3, the DNA is TGTGCCAGCTCACCTGTTCCGGGTTCATCCTATAATTCACCCCTCCACTTT.

The chain has TRBV9 and TRBJ1-2; no definite D call. Trimming pared 2 bases from V and 2 bases from J, leaving 10 bases between. Germline CDR1 SGDLS, CDR2 YYNGEE. There are 14 residues in the CDR3. DNA of the CDR3: TGTGCCAGCAGCGTCGGCAGGCTGAACTATGGCTACACCTTC. Translating it yields CASSVGRLNYGYTF. Full variable domain (remainder filled in from reference TRBV9 and TRBJ1-2): DSGVTQTPKHLITATGQRVTLRCSPRSGDLSVYWYQQSLDQGLQFLIQYYNGEERAKGNILERFSAQQFPDLHSELNLSSLELGDSALYFCASSVGRLNYGYTFGSGTRLTVV.

The chain links TRBV7-9 to TRBJ2-1; D might be TRBD2 (6 bases). The V gene lost 6 bases and the J gene lost 6 bases, with 21 bases spanning the gap. Germline V lookup: CDR1 SEHNR, CDR2 FQNEAQ (reference sequence). CDR3 length: 16 residues. The CDR3 sequence is CASRDLGDSSANEQFF. In nucleotides, the CDR3 is TGTGCCAGCAGGGACTTGGGGGACTCCTCGGCCAATGAGCAGTTCTTC.

The chain couples TRBV11-2 to TRBJ2-5, with 15 nucleotides matching TRBD2. The germline gives CDR1 SGHAT, CDR2 FQNNGV. V lost 1 base to trimming and J lost 6 bases; unmatched junction nucleotides: 3. This CDR3 is built from 16 residues. The CDR3 DNA follows: TGTGCCAGCAGCTTAGGGACTAGCGGGGGGGTGAAGACCCAGTACTTC. Its protein product is CASSLGTSGGVKTQYF.